The present T cell receptor beta chain was sequenced within a study of T cell responses to AZD1222 COVID-19 vaccine. On this clone itself: Its antigen remains unknown.

Whole-study results and caveats: Among vaccine-associated CD4 TCRs, coverage spanned spike, with dominance at 160-218 and 743-854. Donors were mostly white British, more females; clonal diversity possibly underestimated.

Repertoires were generated with immunoSEQ multiplex PCR, while TCRdb's copy carries only in-frame clones and drops some. The sample has over 95,000 clones, just under 90% seen once. Trimming shortened V by 0 bases and J by 8 bases, and 6 bases separated the two germline ends. Germline assignment: CDR1 SGHDN and CDR2 FVKESK. This CDR3 is built from 12 residues. The sequences come from peripheral blood, collected on day 0 of AZD1222 vaccination. This rearrangement joins TRBV14 to TRBJ2-3; D unresolved. The origin of this receptor is an adult in good health. The CDR3 reads CASSQELVTQYF. The CDR3 DNA sequence: TGTGCCAGCAGCCAAGAATTAGTTACGCAGTATTTT.